This TCR beta chain was retrieved from a study of control samples from healthy donors and cancer patients. Using immunoSEQ multiplex PCR, the repertoire was profiled, and TCRdb retains in-frame clones only, with some absent. This sample has 170,000 or so clones, with 90% to 95% found just once. CDR3 length: 16 amino acids. Germline V gives CDR1 SGHNT, CDR2 YYREEE (reference sequence). Trimming removed 0 bases at V and 2 bases at J, with 13 bases between. This receptor was taken from a young man in good health. Sequencing was performed on blood. The gene calls are TRBV5-4 and TRBJ2-3, with D possibly called TRBD1 or TRBD2 (5 bases each). CDR3 sequence (DNA): TGTGCCAGCAGCTTGGCCGGGACGGCTACCACAGATACGCAGTATTTT. Its protein product is CASSLAGTATTDTQYF.